This T cell receptor beta chain was recovered during a study of OX40 agonist ivuxolimab in advanced cancers. Broadly, across the study: Ivuxolimab, which targeted the costimulatory receptor OX40 (CD134), was an agonistic, fully human IgG2 monoclonal antibody. Intravenous ivuxolimab was administered to patients every 2 weeks at six dose levels: 0.01, 0.1, 0.3, 1.5, 3 and 10 mg/kg. Of the roughly 52 dose-escalation patients, hepatocellular carcinoma was present in roughly 19, melanoma in around 15, renal cell carcinoma in 9 and head and neck cancer in 9. The dose-escalation cohort was over 70% male with a mean age of about 60 years, ranging from about 20 to 80. Prior anti-PD-1, anti-PD-L1 or anti-CTLA-4 therapy was permitted, and 35% to 40% of dose-escalation patients had received checkpoint inhibitors. Partial responses occurred in three dose-escalation patients, of whom one had hepatocellular carcinoma and two had cutaneous melanoma. Peripheral TCRbeta sequencing aimed to test whether ivuxolimab altered TCR sequence diversity and caused clonal T-cell expansion. The paper describes the monotherapy dose-escalation part (N of about 50 patients) of the phase I trial of ivuxolimab.

For sequencing of the TCRbeta CDR3 region, genomic DNA was extracted from the sorted cells. The immunoSEQ Assay was used for sequencing of TCRbeta CDR3 regions. The immuneACCESS repertoire file appears here via TCRdb, limited to in-frame rearrangements. These files lack a portion of the clones; in checked studies, under half of the deficit traces to unresolved V genes, and the cause of the others is not known. The sample contains tens of thousands of clones, approximately 90% of them found a single time. The top ten clones comprise 1.3% of the sample. The study at large found these results: After ivuxolimab, more expanded clones were found on average in CD8+ T cells than in CD4+ T cells. Low levels of normalized T-cell clonal expansion were also seen in some patients who did not respond. At doses of 0.1 to 3.0 mg/kg, clonal expansion of both CD4+ and CD8+ T cells in blood was seen between baseline and week 6. In the 0.1-3.0 mg/kg groups, partial responders had among the lowest normalized peripheral clonal expansion, particularly in CD8+ T cells. Antigen specificity was not determined for the clonally expanded peripheral T cells.

The trial excluded patients who had a history of autoimmune disease or who were on systemic immunosuppression. Peripheral blood for TCR sequencing was collected from all dose cohorts at baseline, on cycle 4 day 1, and on cycle 7 day 1. Samples were obtained from an open-label, multicenter, first-in-human phase I dose-escalation trial of ivuxolimab. Adults with locally advanced or metastatic head and neck squamous cell, hepatocellular, melanoma or renal cell carcinoma were enrolled in the trial. CD4+ and CD8+ T cells were sorted separately from peripheral blood before TCR sequencing. About this clone itself: Its antigen has not been determined. One base away there is no much larger clone; base qualities are not given.

The CDR3 goes from the cysteine to the phenylalanine over 14 residues. The DNA shown is the 42-base CDR3, in frame from base 1. CDR1 and CDR2 were assigned from the germline V gene (reference sequence) as MNHEY and SMNVEV. V was cut back by 2 bases and J by 1 base, leaving a gap of 9 bases between them. This material consisted of CD4+ or CD8+ T cells sorted from blood, taken in a trial of the OX40 agonist ivuxolimab. This receptor chain uses TRBV27 and TRBJ2-7; the D gene remains uncertain. The sequence was obtained from an adult with an advanced solid tumor such as melanoma, head and neck, liver or kidney cancer. CDR3 protein: CASSLVSRSYEQYF. The sequenced DNA is TGTGCCAGCAGTTTAGTTTCGCGGTCCTACGAGCAGTACTTC.